This is a list of T cell receptor beta chains from one sample in a study of blood T cells in healthy people across ages. TCRdb called the 5' RACE reads again in MiXCR, with one record for every CDR3 protein. The data contain 800,000 to 1,300,000 distinct CDR3 sequences, around 25% of them singletons. The data were also submitted as part of a second study, on T cells of mothers and their children.

The sample taken for sequencing was blood. The receptors originated from a girl aged 2-15 years in good health. The CDR3 runs from the conserved cysteine through the conserved F or W. D genes are given only for firm matches. Rows may omit the clone size; those that give it use once, few, many or a size class.

cdr3_length: 16
clone_size: -
v_call: TRBV5-6
j_call: TRBJ2-1
d_call: -
cdr3_nt: TGTGCCAGCAGCCTCTTGCGGGCAGTTGGTTCTAATGAGCAGTTCTTC
cdr3_aa: CASSLLRAVGSNEQFF

cdr3_length: 13
clone_size: -
v_call: TRBV4-3
j_call: TRBJ2-1
d_call: -
cdr3_nt: TGCGCCAGCAGCCAAGATTATAGCCTCGAGCAGTTCTTC
cdr3_aa: CASSQDYSLEQFF

cdr3_length: 14
clone_size: -
v_call: TRBV12-3/TRBV12-4
j_call: TRBJ2-1
d_call: -
cdr3_nt: TGTGCCAGCGAAGAACGGAGCTCCTACAATGAGCAGTTCTTC
cdr3_aa: CASEERSSYNEQFF

cdr3_length: 14
clone_size: -
v_call: TRBV28
j_call: TRBJ1-1
d_call: -
cdr3_nt: TGTGCCAGCACCTCATTATTCAGGGACACTGAAGCTTTCTTT
cdr3_aa: CASTSLFRDTEAFF

cdr3_length: 13
clone_size: few
v_call: TRBV5-1
j_call: TRBJ1-2
d_call: TRBD1
cdr3_nt: TGCGCCAGCAAGTTTGCAGGGGGCGAGGGCTACACCTTC
cdr3_aa: CASKFAGGEGYTF

cdr3_length: 13
clone_size: once
v_call: TRBV29-1
j_call: TRBJ2-5
d_call: -
cdr3_nt: TGCAGCGGCATATGCTCCAGGGAAGAGACCCAGTACTTC
cdr3_aa: CSGICSREETQYF

cdr3_length: 18
clone_size: few
v_call: TRBV25-1
j_call: TRBJ1-5
d_call: -
cdr3_nt: TGTGCCAGCAGTGAATCCAGGGGAGGGCTGAATAGCAATCAGCCCCAGCATTTT
cdr3_aa: CASSESRGGLNSNQPQHF

cdr3_length: 15
clone_size: few
v_call: TRBV29-1
j_call: TRBJ2-1
d_call: TRBD1
cdr3_nt: TGCAGCGTTACAGGGGCCCAACACTCCTACAATGAGCAGTTCTTC
cdr3_aa: CSVTGAQHSYNEQFF

cdr3_length: 14
clone_size: -
v_call: TRBV9
j_call: TRBJ2-4
d_call: -
cdr3_nt: TGTGCCAGCAGCGTAGACGGTAGCCAAAACATTCAGTACTTC
cdr3_aa: CASSVDGSQNIQYF

cdr3_length: 13
clone_size: -
v_call: TRBV6-6
j_call: TRBJ1-2
d_call: -
cdr3_nt: TGTGCCAGCAGTCACAGGGAGGACTATGGCTACACCTTC
cdr3_aa: CASSHREDYGYTF

cdr3_length: 13
clone_size: few
v_call: TRBV6-2/TRBV6-3
j_call: TRBJ1-1
d_call: -
cdr3_nt: TGTGCCAGCAGTACAGGCGAGAACACTGAAGCTTTCTTT
cdr3_aa: CASSTGENTEAFF

cdr3_length: 15
clone_size: few
v_call: TRBV5-1
j_call: TRBJ2-5
d_call: -
cdr3_nt: TGCGCCAGCAGCTTGAACCGGGGTCGTGTAGAGACCCAGTACTTC
cdr3_aa: CASSLNRGRVETQYF

cdr3_length: 16
clone_size: -
v_call: TRBV28
j_call: TRBJ2-1
d_call: -
cdr3_nt: TGTGCCAGCAGTTTAGACGGGCTCCGATCCTACAATGAGCAGTTCTTC
cdr3_aa: CASSLDGLRSYNEQFF

cdr3_length: 13
clone_size: -
v_call: TRBV6-6
j_call: TRBJ2-5
d_call: -
cdr3_nt: TGTGCCAGCAGTTATTCAGGGGCGGAGACCCAGTACTTC
cdr3_aa: CASSYSGAETQYF

cdr3_length: 14
clone_size: -
v_call: TRBV9
j_call: TRBJ2-7
d_call: -
cdr3_nt: TGTGCCAGCAGCGTAGGAGCTCCGAACTACGAGCAGTACTTC
cdr3_aa: CASSVGAPNYEQYF

cdr3_length: 16
clone_size: -
v_call: TRBV28
j_call: TRBJ2-2
d_call: TRBD2
cdr3_nt: TGTGCCAGCAGTTTGGAGCTAGCGGGAGGCGGCGGGGAGCTGTTTTTT
cdr3_aa: CASSLELAGGGGELFF

cdr3_length: 16
clone_size: few
v_call: TRBV6-6
j_call: TRBJ1-4
d_call: -
cdr3_nt: TGTGCCAGCACCGATCGGACGGCCGCAACTAATGAAAAACTGTTTTTT
cdr3_aa: CASTDRTAATNEKLFF

cdr3_length: 13
clone_size: few
v_call: TRBV29-1
j_call: TRBJ2-5
d_call: -
cdr3_nt: TGCAGCGTTCCCACCGGAGGGGCGGAGACCCAGTACTTC
cdr3_aa: CSVPTGGAETQYF

cdr3_length: 15
clone_size: -
v_call: TRBV12-3/TRBV12-4
j_call: TRBJ1-1
d_call: -
cdr3_nt: TGTGCCAGCAGTTTATCTTTTGGGGAGAACACTGAAGCTTTCTTT
cdr3_aa: CASSLSFGENTEAFF

cdr3_length: 13
clone_size: few
v_call: TRBV28
j_call: TRBJ2-3
d_call: TRBD2
cdr3_nt: TGTGCCAGCAGTACTAGCGGGAAAGATACGCAGTATTTT
cdr3_aa: CASSTSGKDTQYF

cdr3_length: 16
clone_size: once
v_call: TRBV28
j_call: TRBJ2-1
d_call: TRBD2
cdr3_nt: TGTACCAGCAGTGAGACTAGCGGGAGTCATACCGATGAGCAGTTCTTC
cdr3_aa: CTSSETSGSHTDEQFF

cdr3_length: 16
clone_size: few
v_call: TRBV7-9
j_call: TRBJ2-5
d_call: TRBD2
cdr3_nt: TGTGCCAGCAGCCCAAGGGGGCCTAGCGGGGAAGAGACCCAGTACTTC
cdr3_aa: CASSPRGPSGEETQYF

cdr3_length: 14
clone_size: -
v_call: TRBV11-2
j_call: TRBJ2-5
d_call: -
cdr3_nt: TGTGCCAGCAGCTTAGATAGGGGAAAAGAGACCCAGTACTTC
cdr3_aa: CASSLDRGKETQYF

cdr3_length: 12
clone_size: few
v_call: TRBV3-1
j_call: TRBJ2-7
d_call: -
cdr3_nt: TGTGCCAGCACCACCAGCGGGTGGGAGCAGTACTTC
cdr3_aa: CASTTSGWEQYF

cdr3_length: 16
clone_size: -
v_call: TRBV7-2
j_call: TRBJ1-3
d_call: TRBD1
cdr3_nt: TGTGCCAGCAGCTTTGAATACAGGGGTAGAGGAAACACCATATATTTT
cdr3_aa: CASSFEYRGRGNTIYF

cdr3_length: 15
clone_size: -
v_call: TRBV6-2/TRBV6-3
j_call: TRBJ2-7
d_call: TRBD1
cdr3_nt: TGTGCCAGCAGACTGCAAAGGACAGGGTCTTTCGAGCAGTACTTC
cdr3_aa: CASRLQRTGSFEQYF

cdr3_length: 13
clone_size: -
v_call: TRBV7-8
j_call: TRBJ2-1
d_call: -
cdr3_nt: TGTGCCAGCAGCTTTCCCGGGGCTAATGAGCAGTTCTTC
cdr3_aa: CASSFPGANEQFF

cdr3_length: 13
clone_size: -
v_call: TRBV6-6
j_call: TRBJ1-1
d_call: -
cdr3_nt: TGTGCCAGCAGTGATCTTCTTGACACTGAAGCTTTCTTT
cdr3_aa: CASSDLLDTEAFF

cdr3_length: 17
clone_size: few
v_call: TRBV19
j_call: TRBJ2-1
d_call: TRBD2
cdr3_nt: TGTGCCAGTAGTATATTGGGGGGAGGGAGCTCCTACAATGAGCAGTTCTTC
cdr3_aa: CASSILGGGSSYNEQFF

cdr3_length: 11
clone_size: few
v_call: TRBV20-1
j_call: TRBJ2-2
d_call: -
cdr3_nt: TGCAGTGCCGGGCCTGCCGGGGAGCTGTTTTTT
cdr3_aa: CSAGPAGELFF

cdr3_length: 15
clone_size: -
v_call: TRBV2
j_call: TRBJ1-4
d_call: TRBD1
cdr3_nt: TGTGCCAGCAGCGTCGGGTCCTTCAGGGGGGAAAAACTGTTTTTT
cdr3_aa: CASSVGSFRGEKLFF

cdr3_length: 14
clone_size: few
v_call: TRBV7-9
j_call: TRBJ1-4
d_call: -
cdr3_nt: TGTGCCAGCAGCCATGAAGGGAAGAATGAAAAACTGTTTTTT
cdr3_aa: CASSHEGKNEKLFF

cdr3_length: 14
clone_size: few
v_call: TRBV28
j_call: TRBJ1-3
d_call: -
cdr3_nt: TGTGCCAGCAAAGACGGAGGCTCTGGAAACACCATATATTTT
cdr3_aa: CASKDGGSGNTIYF

cdr3_length: 15
clone_size: few
v_call: TRBV5-1
j_call: TRBJ2-5
d_call: TRBD1
cdr3_nt: TGCGCCAGCAGCTTGGGACAGGGGATTGAAGAGACCCAGTACTTC
cdr3_aa: CASSLGQGIEETQYF

cdr3_length: 14
clone_size: -
v_call: TRBV5-1
j_call: TRBJ1-5
d_call: -
cdr3_nt: TGCGCCAGCAGCTTACGAGGCGACAATCAGCCCCAGCATTTT
cdr3_aa: CASSLRGDNQPQHF

cdr3_length: 13
clone_size: once
v_call: TRBV20-1
j_call: TRBJ1-1
d_call: TRBD1
cdr3_nt: TGCAGTGCTAGATCTCAGGGGGAATTAGAAGCTTTCTTT
cdr3_aa: CSARSQGELEAFF

cdr3_length: 14
clone_size: few
v_call: TRBV20-1
j_call: TRBJ2-5
d_call: TRBD2
cdr3_nt: TGCAGTGCTAGTCTACTAGCGGGACAAGAGACCCAGTACTTC
cdr3_aa: CSASLLAGQETQYF

cdr3_length: 13
clone_size: -
v_call: TRBV2
j_call: TRBJ2-1
d_call: TRBD2
cdr3_nt: TGTGCCAGCAGTGCAGTAGCGGGGGTAGAGCAGTTCTTC
cdr3_aa: CASSAVAGVEQFF

cdr3_length: 15
clone_size: few
v_call: TRBV28
j_call: TRBJ1-2
d_call: -
cdr3_nt: TGTGCCAGCAGCTCTTTCACCCAAGCTAACTATGGCTACACCTTC
cdr3_aa: CASSSFTQANYGYTF

cdr3_length: 15
clone_size: -
v_call: TRBV12-3/TRBV12-4
j_call: TRBJ2-4
d_call: -
cdr3_nt: TGTGCCAGCAGCACCCAGGGATCCCGGGAGAACATTCAGTACTTC
cdr3_aa: CASSTQGSRENIQYF

cdr3_length: 15
clone_size: few
v_call: TRBV15
j_call: TRBJ2-1
d_call: -
cdr3_nt: TGTGCCACCAGCAGAGAATGGACCGAGAACAATGAGCAGTTCTTC
cdr3_aa: CATSREWTENNEQFF

cdr3_length: 16
clone_size: -
v_call: TRBV5-1
j_call: TRBJ2-7
d_call: -
cdr3_nt: TGCGCCAGCAGCTTGGTCGCCGGGAACACCGGGAAAGAGCAGTACTTC
cdr3_aa: CASSLVAGNTGKEQYF

cdr3_length: 14
clone_size: -
v_call: TRBV2
j_call: TRBJ2-1
d_call: -
cdr3_nt: TGTGCCAGCAGTGAAGCCTCCGGTCAGGGTGAGCAGTTCTTC
cdr3_aa: CASSEASGQGEQFF